This T cell receptor beta chain was recovered during a study of Tregs in tolerant kidney transplant recipients. There are 18 residues in the CDR3. V lost 1 base, J lost 7 bases, and 25 bases lay in between. Germline CDR1 MGHRA, CDR2 YSYEKL. Study-wide points: No direct test of biological reproducibility was done here. Tregs expanded with activated donor B cells seemed most donor-specific. Validation in larger populations is needed because few patients were studied.

Unstimulated Tregs (CD4+CD25+CD127-) and CD4+CD25- non-Tregs were sorted from PBMCs. This clone appeared once. Its specificity is not known. Libraries were prepared by immunoSEQ multiplex PCR; TCRdb keeps only in-frame clonotypes and omits some of them. The sample consists of some 55,000 clones, around 83% of them appearing once. This receptor was obtained from a human donor in good health. The chain links TRBV4-1 to TRBJ2-5; the D is unclear. Sequencing input: CD4+ T cells from blood. The CDR3 protein is CASSQGGPPISPVGTQYF. In DNA form, the CDR3 reads TGCGCCAGCAGCCAAGGGGGTCCACCGATAAGCCCGGTCGGGACCCAGTACTTC.